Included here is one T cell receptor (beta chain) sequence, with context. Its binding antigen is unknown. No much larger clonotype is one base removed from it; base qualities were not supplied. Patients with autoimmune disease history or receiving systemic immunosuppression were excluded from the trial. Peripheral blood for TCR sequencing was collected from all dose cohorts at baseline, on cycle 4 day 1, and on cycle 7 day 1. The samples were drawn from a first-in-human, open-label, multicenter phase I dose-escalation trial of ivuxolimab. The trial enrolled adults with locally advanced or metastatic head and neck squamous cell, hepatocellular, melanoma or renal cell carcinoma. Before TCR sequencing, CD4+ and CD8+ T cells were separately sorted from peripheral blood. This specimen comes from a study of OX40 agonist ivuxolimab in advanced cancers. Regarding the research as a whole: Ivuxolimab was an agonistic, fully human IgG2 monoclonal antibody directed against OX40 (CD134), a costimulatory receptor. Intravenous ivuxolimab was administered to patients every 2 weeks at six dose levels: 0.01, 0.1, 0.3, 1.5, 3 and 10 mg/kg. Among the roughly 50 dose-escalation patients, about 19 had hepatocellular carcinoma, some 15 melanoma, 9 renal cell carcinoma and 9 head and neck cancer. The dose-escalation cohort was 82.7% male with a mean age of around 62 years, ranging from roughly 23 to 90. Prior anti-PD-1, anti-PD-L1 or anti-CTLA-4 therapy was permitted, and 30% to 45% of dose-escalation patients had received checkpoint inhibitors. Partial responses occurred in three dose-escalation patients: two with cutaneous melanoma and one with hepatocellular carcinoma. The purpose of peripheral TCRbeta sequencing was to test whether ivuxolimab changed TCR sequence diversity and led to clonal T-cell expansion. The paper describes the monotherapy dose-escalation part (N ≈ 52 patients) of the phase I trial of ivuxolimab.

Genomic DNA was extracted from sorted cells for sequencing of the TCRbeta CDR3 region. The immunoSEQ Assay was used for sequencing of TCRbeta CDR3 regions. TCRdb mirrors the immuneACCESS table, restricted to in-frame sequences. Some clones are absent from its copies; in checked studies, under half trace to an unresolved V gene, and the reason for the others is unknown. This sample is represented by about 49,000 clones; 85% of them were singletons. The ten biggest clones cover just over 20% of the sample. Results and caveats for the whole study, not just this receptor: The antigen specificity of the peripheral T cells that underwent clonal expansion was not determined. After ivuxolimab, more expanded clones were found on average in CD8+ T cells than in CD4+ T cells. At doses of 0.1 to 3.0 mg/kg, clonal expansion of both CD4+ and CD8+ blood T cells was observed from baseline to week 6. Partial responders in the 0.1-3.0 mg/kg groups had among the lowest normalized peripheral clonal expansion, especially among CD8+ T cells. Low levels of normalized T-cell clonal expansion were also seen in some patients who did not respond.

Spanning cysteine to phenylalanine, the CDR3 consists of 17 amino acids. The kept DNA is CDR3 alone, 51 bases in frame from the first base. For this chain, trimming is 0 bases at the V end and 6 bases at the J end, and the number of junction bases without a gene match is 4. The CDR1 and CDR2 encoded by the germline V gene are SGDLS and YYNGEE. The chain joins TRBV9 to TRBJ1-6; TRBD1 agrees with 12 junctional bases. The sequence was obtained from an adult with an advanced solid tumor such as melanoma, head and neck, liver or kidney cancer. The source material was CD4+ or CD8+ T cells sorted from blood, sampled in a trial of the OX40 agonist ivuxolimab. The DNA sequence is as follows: TGTGCCAGCAGCGTAGGGGGACAGGGGGCAGGTAATTCACCCCTCCACTTT. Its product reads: CASSVGGQGAGNSPLHF.